This T cell receptor beta chain came from a study of siplizumab effects on memory and regulatory T cells. Clones were read by immunoSEQ multiplex PCR, and TCRdb kept only the in-frame ones, dropping some. The table shows tens of thousands of clones, with 91% occurring only once. Germline lookup yields CDR1 MNHNS and CDR2 SASEGT. The CDR3 has 15 residues. With 8 bases removed from V and 1 base from J, the gap between germline ends came to 15 bases. This clone was counted once. At the DNA level, this CDR3 is encoded by other sequences in the same sample as well. This TCR derives from a human donor in good health. Source material: CD8+ T cells sorted from blood. The chain recombines TRBV6-1 with TRBJ1-5, with D possibly matching TRBD1 (5 bases). CDR3 DNA sequence: TGTGCCAGCGGTAAGAATTGGGGGAGCAATCAGCCCCAGCATTTT. This gives the protein CASGKNWGSNQPQHF.